A selection of T cell receptor beta chains follows, all from one sample in a study of Ad26.COV2.S vaccination and SARS-CoV-2 variants. Assay: immunoSEQ multiplex PCR; the TCRdb copy retains only in-frame clones and omits some. The data show approximately 410,000 clones, 70% to 90% seen once. The sequenced sample was peripheral blood, obtained in a trial of Ad26.COV2.S vaccine versus placebo. The receptors come from a person between 18 and 65 years old who received the Ad26.COV2.S COVID-19 vaccine or a placebo. The conserved cysteine and the conserved F or W are not part of the CDR3 here. D genes are given only for firm matches. Rows may omit the clone size; those that give it use once, few, many or a size class.

v_call	clone_size	d_call	j_call	cdr3_aa
TRBV4-1	-	TRBD1	TRBJ1-3	ASSLQGAEFYSGNTIY
TRBV7-8	-	-	TRBJ1-2	ASSLVLDSYGYT
TRBV6-1	-	-	TRBJ1-5	ASSEHRNQPQH
TRBV19	-	-	TRBJ1-5	ASSLVGAPQH
TRBV27	many	TRBD1	TRBJ1-2	ASSANRGNYGYT
TRBV28	-	-	TRBJ2-7	ASTTRRDNYEQY
TRBV7-9	-	-	TRBJ2-7	ASSLQGYHEQY
TRBV12-3/TRBV12-4	-	-	TRBJ1-3	ASSIYSGNTIY
TRBV7-9	-	TRBD2	TRBJ2-1	ASSLATGLAAYNEQF
TRBV30	few	-	TRBJ1-3	AWGVGSGNTIY
TRBV19	-	-	TRBJ2-2	ASSPTAIFGGELF
TRBV4-3	-	TRBD2	TRBJ2-1	ASSQGGGYDEQF
TRBV19	once	-	TRBJ1-2	ASRDPLPNYGYT
TRBV7-8	-	-	TRBJ1-5	ASSQPRGGNQPQH
TRBV6-5	-	-	TRBJ2-7	ASSRRIAGHEQY
TRBV2	-	TRBD2	TRBJ2-7	ASSVGSGVIHGTRYEQY
TRBV7-2	-	-	TRBJ2-5	ASSLVQGETQY
TRBV10-3	-	-	TRBJ2-3	ATAGTGDTDTQY
TRBV4-2	-	TRBD2	TRBJ2-1	ASSTFLADEQF
TRBV29-1	once	TRBD1	TRBJ2-7	SAGTGRQNEQY
TRBV6-6	-	-	TRBJ2-7	ASSRGGGFGTHEQY
TRBV2	few	TRBD1	TRBJ2-3	ASSGNRGDTQY
TRBV5-1	-	-	TRBJ2-5	ASSLGSQETQY
TRBV4-3	once	-	TRBJ2-3	ASSQESTSTDTQY
TRBV28	-	-	TRBJ1-1	ASSLQENTEAF
TRBV5-6	-	-	TRBJ1-3	ASSLAGTGNTIY
TRBV7-2	-	-	TRBJ1-2	ASTSTGYGYT
TRBV6-2/TRBV6-3	-	-	TRBJ1-1	ASSLGLDTEAF
TRBV10-3	-	-	TRBJ1-2	AIQGTKANYGYT
TRBV9	-	-	TRBJ1-2	ASSPRVTVGYGYT
TRBV9	-	TRBD1	TRBJ1-4	ASSSFGTGNEKLF
TRBV2	once	-	TRBJ1-6	AITTVRQENSPLH
TRBV25-1	-	-	TRBJ1-2	ASSRAGTNYGYT
TRBV11-2	-	-	TRBJ2-7	ASRGHLPYEQY
TRBV4-1	-	TRBD1	TRBJ2-7	ASSQGLGQGDYEQY
TRBV7-9	few	TRBD1	TRBJ1-3	ASSPQGGFSGNTIY
TRBV5-1	-	-	TRBJ1-2	ASSLGSGGDGYT
TRBV6-5	-	-	TRBJ1-5	ASRVTFSINQPQH
TRBV29-1	-	-	TRBJ2-1	SVTPAENEQF
TRBV28	-	TRBD1	TRBJ2-7	ASSVLRDRGISYEQY
TRBV9	-	-	TRBJ2-5	ASSVDRGGQETQY